Listed here are 26 T cell receptor beta chains from one sample, sequenced in a study of T cell repertoires in cytomegalovirus infection (dated by TCRdb to between 2018 and 2020). The meaning of the sample's treatment or condition label: in vitro stimulation with specific CMV peptide epitopes to enrich CMV-specific T cells. Sequencer: Illumina HiSeq 1500. Through fastp at Q25 and MiXCR, TCRdb rebuilt clones from the public reads, retaining in-frame beta chains. CDR3 protein sequences are deduplicated, and each keeps its most common genes and DNA. This sample has 900,000 to 950,000 distinct CDR3 sequences in its table, and 31% of those were observed once. About an eighth of the sample is held by the ten biggest clonotypes. Their recognized antigens are unknown. The starting material was cultured CD8+ T cells from PBMCs, obtained from culture after CMV antigen stimulation. The receptor source for this set is a human donor in good health (CMV status not recorded). Some clones in this sample may be carry-over from other donors' samples.

The V gene is TRBV9, the J gene TRBJ2-3; D may be TRBD2 (7 bases). Germline V gene sequence: CDR1 SGDLS, CDR2 YYNGEE. The CDR3 has 16 residues. V gave up 6 bases and J gave up 3 bases, with 20 bases separating them. CDR3: CASTLGGASGTDTQYF. The CDR3 DNA is TGTGCCAGCACCCTAGGGGGGGCTAGCGGAACAGATACGCAGTATTTT.

The rearrangement links TRBV4-1 to TRBJ2-1; TRBD2 is a possible D gene (5 bases). In germline, CDR1 is MGHRA, CDR2 YSYEKL. The CDR3 consists of 16 residues. Trimming cost V 3 bases and J 4 bases, with 16 bases left between them. CDR3 protein: CASSQSFRAGYNEQFF. In DNA, the CDR3 is TGCGCCAGCAGCCAGTCCTTTAGGGCGGGTTACAATGAGCAGTTCTTC.

This clonotype showed up many times. The CDR3 DNA sequence: TGTGCCAGCAGTTCCCTGACAGTGTGGATGAACACTGAAGCTTTCTTT. Its protein product is CASSSLTVWMNTEAFF. The chain has TRBV6-1 and TRBJ1-1; D possibly corresponds to TRBD1 (5 bases). The CDR3 is 16 amino acids. The germline gives CDR1 MNHNS, CDR2 SASEGT. The V end lost 5 bases, the J end lost 0 bases, and 16 bases lay between the germline ends.

This clonotype appeared many times. The chain recombines TRBV7-2 with TRBJ1-1; D remains unclear. CDR1 SGHTA and CDR2 FQGNSA come from the germline V gene. The CDR3 is 13 amino acids. V was shortened by 1 base and J by 0 bases, with 3 bases between the two germline ends. The CDR3 sequence: CASSLDLNTEAFF. For the CDR3, the DNA is TGTGCCAGCAGCTTAGACCTGAACACTGAAGCTTTCTTT.

This clonotype was counted ten times or more. The V gene is TRBV7-9, the J gene TRBJ2-1, with D maybe TRBD2 (5 bases). Germline V gene data show CDR1 as SEHNR and CDR2 as FQNEAQ (reference sequence). This CDR3 region has 12 residues. Trimming removed 5 bases at V and 4 bases at J, with 6 bases between. The CDR3 nucleotides are TGTGCCAGCAGCCGGGAATACAATGAGCAGTTCTTC. The encoded protein is CASSREYNEQFF.

This clonotype was seen ten or more times. This rearrangement joins TRBV27 to TRBJ1-1; tentatively, D is TRBD1 (6 bases). The CDR3 extends over 12 amino acids. Germline V gene sequence: CDR1 MNHEY, CDR2 SMNVEV (reference sequence). V was pared by 6 bases and J by 4 bases, with 9 bases between. The CDR3 nucleotides are TGTGCCAGCAGGGGAGGGGGCACTGAAGCTTTCTTT. Its protein is CASRGGGTEAFF.

V gene TRBV19 combines with J gene TRBJ1-5; D is unresolved. CDR1 is LNHDA and CDR2 is SQIVND in the germline V gene (reference sequence). The V end was cut by 7 bases, the J end by 0 bases, with 10 bases between. The CDR3 covers 14 residues. The CDR3 DNA sequence: TGTGCCAGTACCGACGGATATAGCAATCAGCCCCAGCATTTT. Protein sequence: CASTDGYSNQPQHF.

A few counts support this clonotype. The chain carries TRBV3-1 and TRBJ1-5, with TRBD1 as a possible D gene (5 bases). Deletions cut 0 bases from V and 5 bases from J, with 8 bases between. Germline-derived CDR1 and CDR2 are LGHDT and YNNKEL (reference sequence). The CDR3 spans 14 residues. This CDR3 reads CASSQDGGHQPQHF. The CDR3 DNA is TGTGCCAGCAGCCAAGATGGGGGACATCAGCCCCAGCATTTT.

The chain recombines TRBV12-5 with TRBJ2-1; D is undetermined. Trimming took 5 bases from V and 13 from J, leaving 6 bases between them. This CDR3 is 9 amino acids long. CDR1 and CDR2 from the germline V gene are LGHNT and FRNRAP. The CDR3 bases are TGTGCTAGTGGTAAAGATCAGTTCTTC. It translates to CASGKDQFF.

The chain employs TRBV29-1 and TRBJ2-1; no clear D gene. This CDR3 has 13 residues. The V and J ends lost 5 bases and 0 bases respectively, with 8 bases between them. Germline V gene lookup returns CDR1 SQVTM and CDR2 ANQGSEA. The CDR3, as DNA: TGCAGCGTTCGAGAGAGCTCCTACAATGAGCAGTTCTTC. Amino acids: CSVRESSYNEQFF.

This clonotype showed up just once. The chain carries TRBV18 and TRBJ1-2, with a weak D call TRBD1 (6 bases). V shed 10 bases and J shed 7 bases, with 13 bases lying between them. The germline gives CDR1 KGHSH, CDR2 LQKENI. The CDR3 is 11 residues long. CDR3: CATNRVIGYTF. The CDR3 DNA is TGTGCCACCAACAGGGTTATTGGCTACACCTTC. The whole variable domain, remainder taken from reference TRBV18 and TRBJ1-2, is NAGVMQNPRHLVRRRGQEARLRCSPMKGHSHVYWYRQLPEEGLKFMVYLQKENIIDESGMPKERFSAEFPKEGPSILRIQQVVRGDSAAYFCATNRVIGYTFGSGTRLTVV.

V is TRBV29-1 and J is TRBJ2-7; D not certain. Germline assignment: CDR1 SQVTM and CDR2 ANQGSEA. The CDR3 sequence is 13 residues long. Trimming left V 0 bases short and J 0 bases short, with 6 bases between. CDR3: CSVEDSHSYEQYF. The CDR3 nucleotides are TGCAGCGTTGAAGACAGTCACTCCTACGAGCAGTACTTC.

This clonotype was seen many times. CDR3 region: CASSWTGNPQETQYF. The CDR3 DNA follows: TGTGCCAGCAGTTGGACAGGGAATCCCCAAGAGACCCAGTACTTC. The rearrangement uses TRBV27 and TRBJ2-5, with 8 bases lining up with TRBD1. The germline V gene has CDR1 MNHEY and CDR2 SMNVEV (reference sequence). The CDR3 is 15 residues long. The V and J ends lost 4 bases and 1 base, in that order; junction bases with no gene match: 5.

In its sample, this clonotype was seen a few times. This chain links TRBV5-1 with TRBJ2-1, with TRBD2 matching 13 bases. J gave up 9 bases and V 4 bases, and 4 bases lay outside the gene matches. The CDR3 spans 14 residues. Germline CDR1 reads SGHRS; CDR2 reads YFSETQ. The CDR3 nucleotides read TGCGCCAGCAGCCGGACTAGCGGGGGTTTTGAGCAGTTCTTC. Residues: CASSRTSGGFEQFF.

This clonotype came up a few times. V is TRBV20-1 and J is TRBJ2-3; 10 bases match TRBD1. The germline gives CDR1 DFQATT, CDR2 SNEGSKA (reference sequence). Losses at the gene ends were 5 bases for V and 6 bases for J; bases not matched to a gene: 11. The CDR3 is made up of 15 amino acids. In DNA form, the CDR3 reads TGCAGTGCTCTGGAGGACAGGGGGGTATTTGATACGCAGTATTTT. It is translated as CSALEDRGVFDTQYF.

This chain connects TRBV10-2 to TRBJ2-7, with D perhaps matching TRBD1 (7 bases). Germline CDR1 and CDR2: WSHSY and SAAADI. The ends were cut back, 7 bases at V and 0 bases at J, with 13 bases in the middle. The CDR3 has 14 residues. Here the CDR3 reads CASMIQGGSYEQYF. As DNA, the CDR3 is TGCGCCAGCATGATCCAGGGGGGCTCCTACGAGCAGTACTTC.

The chain links TRBV4-1 to TRBJ2-1, with 11 bases aligning to TRBD2. V lost 3 bases and J lost 6; bases outside the gene matches: 4. The CDR3 totals 15 residues. Germline V gives CDR1 MGHRA, CDR2 YSYEKL. The CDR3 loop reads CASSHLSGGGNEQFF. DNA for the CDR3: TGCGCCAGCAGCCATCTTAGCGGGGGGGGCAATGAGCAGTTCTTC.

The V and J genes are TRBV4-2 and TRBJ2-5; 9 nucleotides line up with TRBD2. V was clipped by 3 bases and J by 0 bases; unmatched bases: 8. This CDR3 contains 17 residues. Germline V gene sequence: CDR1 LGHNA, CDR2 YNFKEQ. For the CDR3, the DNA is TGTGCCAGCAGCCATACGTTAGCGGGGGTCTACCAAGAGACCCAGTACTTC. Amino acid sequence: CASSHTLAGVYQETQYF.

The V call is TRBV7-9, the J call TRBJ1-1; tentatively, D is TRBD1 (5 bases). Trimming pared 4 bases from V and 3 bases from J, leaving 12 bases between. Germline CDR1 reads SEHNR; CDR2 reads FQNEAQ (reference sequence). The CDR3 covers 14 residues. This CDR3 is CASSWPGRHTEAFF. CDR3 DNA sequence: TGTGCCAGCAGCTGGCCAGGGAGGCACACTGAAGCTTTCTTT.

V gene TRBV20-1 combines with J gene TRBJ1-2; no clear D. Germline V gene data show CDR1 as DFQATT and CDR2 as SNEGSKA (reference sequence). Trimming removed 1 base at V and 5 bases at J, with 14 bases between. CDR3 length: 14 amino acids. This chain's CDR3 is CSARVGEGPYGYTF. CDR3 nucleotide sequence: TGCAGTGCTAGAGTCGGAGAGGGCCCTTATGGCTACACCTTC.

This clonotype was detected many times. The chain combines TRBV7-6 with TRBJ2-3; D is perhaps TRBD2 (6 bases). With 5 bases removed from V and 2 bases from J, the gap between germline ends came to 14 bases. Germline V gene lookup returns CDR1 SGHVS and CDR2 FNYEAQ. This CDR3 is built from 15 residues. The CDR3 sequence: CASSPVWGDTDTQYF. As DNA, the CDR3 is TGTGCCAGCAGCCCCGTTTGGGGGGACACAGATACGCAGTATTTT.

The J gene is TRBJ2-1, the V gene TRBV7-9, with D possibly being TRBD1 (6 bases). Trimming stripped 1 base from V and 0 bases from J, with 13 bases between. From germline, CDR1 is SEHNR and CDR2 FQNEAQ (reference sequence). The CDR3 extends over 17 amino acids. The CDR3 nucleotides are TGTGCCAGCAGCTTAGGTTGGACAGCCAACTCCTACAATGAGCAGTTCTTC. It is translated as CASSLGWTANSYNEQFF.

The chain links TRBV6-2 or TRBV6-3 to TRBJ2-2; D gene ambiguous. The CDR3 sequence is 13 residues long. The V gene lost 5 bases and the J gene lost 3 bases, with 7 bases spanning the gap. Germline CDR1 and CDR2: MNHEY and SVGEGT. The CDR3: CASSRPHTGELFF. Here the CDR3 DNA reads TGTGCCAGCAGTCGACCTCACACCGGGGAGCTGTTTTTT.

This chain uses TRBV27 with TRBJ1-1; 9 bases are a match to TRBD1. V dropped 6 bases and J dropped 2; count of bases not matched to a gene: 13. There are 17 residues in the CDR3. CDR1 is MNHEY and CDR2 is SMNVEV in the germline V gene (reference sequence). The CDR3 region is CASRYFRDRVSNTEAFF. In DNA form, the CDR3 reads TGTGCCAGCAGATATTTTAGGGACAGGGTATCTAACACTGAAGCTTTCTTT.

CDR3 amino acids: CASSPGTGLNTDTQYF. The CDR3 DNA reads TGTGCCAGCAGCCCGGGGACAGGCTTGAACACAGATACGCAGTATTTT. This chain links TRBV5-5 with TRBJ2-3; 8 nucleotides match TRBD1. Looked up from germline, CDR1 is SGHKS and CDR2 is YYEKEE (reference sequence). The CDR3 loop spans 16 amino acids. Germline trimming cut 4 bases from V and 2 bases from J; bases unmatched to any gene: 9.

The table lists this clonotype with a few counts. Relative to the germline gene, one junction end is altered; a read error may explain this. The chain couples TRBV4-1 to TRBJ1-2; D remains ambiguous. The CDR3 sequence is 14 residues long. Germline lookup yields CDR1 MGHRA and CDR2 YSYEKL. The CDR3, as DNA: TGTGCCAGCAGCCAAGACCGGGTCGCCTATGGCTACACCTTC. Its protein product is CASSQDRVAYGYTF.